The following is a T cell receptor beta chain sequence with its context. Its antigen remains unknown. The V gene's germline CDR1 is GTSNPN and CDR2 SVGIG (reference sequence). The junction had 15 bases not matched to a gene; V was cut back by 7 bases and J by 5 bases. CDR3 length: 15 amino acids. These data belong to a study of CD8+ T cells in alopecia areata. Study details: Severity in treated patients was scored by percentage of scalp area affected.

Treatment specified: oral pan-JAK inhibitor, 5-10 mg twice daily. Following RNA extraction, reverse transcription yielded cDNA that acted as the sequencing template. Clones were sequenced by immunoSEQ multiplex PCR, and TCRdb holds only the in-frame ones, with some missing. The table shows some 170,000 clones, with about 54% occurring only once. Notes on the study in general: A large proportion of expanded lesional clones were detected persisting in scalp and blood during tofacitinib. The study found higher clonality in lesional than normal scalp, especially in alopecia totalis/universalis.

The chain recombines TRBV30 with TRBJ1-1, with 8 positions matching TRBD1. The sequencing used CD4+ T cells sorted from blood, collected at week 56, from a patient treated with tofacitinib. The receptor was derived from a human donor with alopecia areata. This CDR3 is CAYLLGRGRVTEAFF. As DNA, the CDR3 is TGTGCCTACCTCCTCGGCAGGGGGCGGGTTACTGAAGCTTTCTTT.